This is a list of T cell receptor beta chains from one sample in a study of blood T cells in healthy people across ages. TCRdb passed the 5' RACE reads through MiXCR, listing each CDR3 protein once. This repertoire shows 550,000 to 600,000 distinct CDR3 sequences, around 50% found once; its top ten account for roughly 25%. Sequencing was done on a sample of blood. The receptors come from a man at least 80 years old in good health. CDR3s include the opening cysteine and the closing phenylalanine or tryptophan. Each record gives: clone size, J gene, V gene, D gene, CDR3 DNA, CDR3 protein. The D gene is left open where the match is weak. Size is stated for part of the rows, as once, few or many counts, or as a class when the clone is expanded.

size: once; J: TRBJ1-5; V: TRBV12-3/TRBV12-4; D: NA; DNA: TGTGCCAGCAGTTTCGAGGCAGCCAATCAGCCCCAGCATTTT; CDR3: CASSFEAANQPQHF
size: NA; J: TRBJ2-2; V: TRBV4-3; D: NA; DNA: TGCGCCAGCAGCCAAGATCGAGGTCCCGGGGAGCTGTTTTTT; CDR3: CASSQDRGPGELFF
size: NA; J: TRBJ2-7; V: TRBV25-1; D: NA; DNA: TGTGCCAGCAGTGAATATCGGGACGGGACCTACGAGCAGTACTTC; CDR3: CASSEYRDGTYEQYF
size: few; J: TRBJ2-1; V: TRBV2; D: NA; DNA: TGTGCCAGCAGCCCCGGGACTTTGGGCAATGAGCAGTTCTTC; CDR3: CASSPGTLGNEQFF
size: NA; J: TRBJ2-3; V: TRBV5-1; D: TRBD2; DNA: TGCGCCAGCAGCTCCAATAGCGGGGGGGCCGCAGATACGCAGTATTTT; CDR3: CASSSNSGGAADTQYF
size: many; J: TRBJ2-3; V: TRBV6-5; D: TRBD2; DNA: TGTGCCAGCGGACAAGCGGGAAGACGGGCGGATACGCAGTATTTT; CDR3: CASGQAGRRADTQYF
size: many; J: TRBJ2-3; V: TRBV6-6; D: TRBD2; DNA: TGTGCCAGCACCTACTCCCTAGCGGGGGGGCAAGATACGCAGTATTTT; CDR3: CASTYSLAGGQDTQYF
size: few; J: TRBJ2-7; V: TRBV27; D: TRBD1; DNA: TGTGCCAGCAGTTTATCCCCGACAGGGCTGGCCTACGAGCAGTACTTC; CDR3: CASSLSPTGLAYEQYF
size: few; J: TRBJ1-1; V: TRBV4-3; D: NA; DNA: TGCGCCAGCAGCCCCGGACTGACGAACACTGAAGCTTTCTTT; CDR3: CASSPGLTNTEAFF
size: once; J: TRBJ2-1; V: TRBV7-3; D: TRBD1; DNA: TGTTCCAGCAGCTCTCAACAGGGGGCCACCTACAATGAGCAGTTCTTC; CDR3: CSSSSQQGATYNEQFF
size: few; J: TRBJ2-7; V: TRBV5-1; D: NA; DNA: TGCGCCAGCAGCTTTCAGCCGGTCAGCGCCGAGCAGTACTTC; CDR3: CASSFQPVSAEQYF
size: NA; J: TRBJ2-7; V: TRBV20-1; D: NA; DNA: TGCAGTGGTCAAAAATTAGGGTCCGACTACGAGCAGTACTTC; CDR3: CSGQKLGSDYEQYF
size: NA; J: TRBJ2-7; V: TRBV7-2; D: TRBD1; DNA: TGTGCCAGCAGCTGGGGACAGGAGTACTACGAGCAGTACTTC; CDR3: CASSWGQEYYEQYF
size: NA; J: TRBJ1-1; V: TRBV12-3/TRBV12-4; D: NA; DNA: TGTGCCAACAGTTTTGTATCAGGGGCGGCTTTCTTT; CDR3: CANSFVSGAAFF
size: NA; J: TRBJ1-1; V: TRBV30; D: NA; DNA: TGTGCCTGGAGCGGGAGTTGGGACACTGAAGCTTTCTTT; CDR3: CAWSGSWDTEAFF
size: NA; J: TRBJ1-1; V: TRBV3-1; D: NA; DNA: TGTGCCAGCAGCCAAGATGGGAAGGAGGCATTGGACACTGAAGCTTTCTTT; CDR3: CASSQDGKEALDTEAFF
size: NA; J: TRBJ2-1; V: TRBV6-5; D: NA; DNA: TGTGCCAGCAGTTACGCAGCAGGGGACGATGAGCAGTTCTTC; CDR3: CASSYAAGDDEQFF
size: NA; J: TRBJ2-4; V: TRBV5-1; D: TRBD2; DNA: TGCGCCAGCAGCCCCGGACTAGCGGGGTCTAAAGCCAAAAACATTCAGTACTTC; CDR3: CASSPGLAGSKAKNIQYF
size: NA; J: TRBJ2-1; V: TRBV4-2; D: TRBD2; DNA: TGTGCCAGCAGCCAAGATCGGTGGACTAGCGGGGAGAGCTCCTACAATGAGCAGTTCTTC; CDR3: CASSQDRWTSGESSYNEQFF
size: once; J: TRBJ2-1; V: TRBV28; D: TRBD1; DNA: TGTGCCAGCAGCCGACAGGGACCCGGCCTGGAGACCCAGTTCTTC; CDR3: CASSRQGPGLETQFF
size: once; J: TRBJ1-4; V: TRBV6-2/TRBV6-3; D: NA; DNA: TGTGCCAGCAGTTATGGCCGGGTTGCAACTAATGAAAAACTGTTTTTT; CDR3: CASSYGRVATNEKLFF
size: NA; J: TRBJ1-1; V: TRBV19; D: NA; DNA: TGTGCCAGTAGTATCCCGGGGACAAACACTGAAGCTTTCTTT; CDR3: CASSIPGTNTEAFF
size: NA; J: TRBJ2-2; V: TRBV6-5; D: NA; DNA: TGTGCCAGCAGTTACGACCCTACCACGTACGGGGAGCTGTTTTTT; CDR3: CASSYDPTTYGELFF
size: NA; J: TRBJ2-3; V: TRBV28; D: TRBD1; DNA: TGTGCCAGCAGTTTCGGGGGACAGGGGAGAGATACGCAGTATTTT; CDR3: CASSFGGQGRDTQYF